This paragraph reports one TCR beta chain. This sample is part of a study of CD8 T cells in Susac syndrome. Across the whole study: Treatment at blood withdrawal was none, corticosteroids, or intravenous immunoglobulin alone in Susac syndrome patients.

RNA in amounts of roughly 0.5 to 1 ug was reverse transcribed with random hexamers. An immunoSEQ multiplex PCR amplified TCR beta CDR3 over 54 Vbeta and 13 Jbeta. TCRdb re-called the immunoSEQ multiplex PCR reads through MiXCR, storing one row per CDR3 protein. The repertoire holds tens of thousands of distinct CDR3 sequences, with roughly 93% as singletons. CDR1 is SGDLS and CDR2 is YYNGEE in the germline V gene. J lost 0 bases, V lost 4 bases, and 4 bases had no gene match. There are 15 residues in the CDR3. TCR beta sequences were obtained from blood CD8+ and CD4+ T cells. Purification of the CD8+ and CD4+ T cells relied on negative isolation, and TEMRA cells underwent FACS enrichment.

The sequenced material came from CD4+ T cells from PBMCs. The clonotype was recovered from a human donor with Susac syndrome. The chain is built from TRBV9 and TRBJ1-2; TRBD1 agrees at 9 bases. The CDR3 nucleotides are TGTGCCAGCAGCTCGCGGACAGGGGCTAACTATGGCTACACCTTC. The encoded protein is CASSSRTGANYGYTF.